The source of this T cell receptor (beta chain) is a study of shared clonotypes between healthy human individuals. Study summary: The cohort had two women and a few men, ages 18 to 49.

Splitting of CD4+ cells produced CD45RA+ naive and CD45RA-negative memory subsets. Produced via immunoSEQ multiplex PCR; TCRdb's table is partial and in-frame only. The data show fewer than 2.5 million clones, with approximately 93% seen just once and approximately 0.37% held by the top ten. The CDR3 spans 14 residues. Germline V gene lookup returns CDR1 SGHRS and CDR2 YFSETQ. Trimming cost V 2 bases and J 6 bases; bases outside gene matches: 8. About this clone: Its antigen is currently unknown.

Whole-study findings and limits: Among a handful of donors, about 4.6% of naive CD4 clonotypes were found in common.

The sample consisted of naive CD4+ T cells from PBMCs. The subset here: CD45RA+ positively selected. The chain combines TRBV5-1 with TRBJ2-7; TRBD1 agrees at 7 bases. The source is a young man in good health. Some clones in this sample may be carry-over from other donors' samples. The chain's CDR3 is CASSFIQGKGEQYF. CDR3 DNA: TGCGCCAGCAGCTTTATACAGGGGAAGGGCGAGCAGTACTTC.